One sample yielded the 32 T cell receptor beta chains listed below, sequenced in a study of blood T cell repertoires in COVID-19. Sequencing used immunoSEQ multiplex PCR; TCRdb keeps in-frame clones, though not all of them. Among some 110,000 clones listed, 70% to 80% were seen once. Sequenced: peripheral blood. All receptors derive from a man aged 50-59 years with acute or convalescent COVID-19.

The chain carries TRBV20-1 and TRBJ2-7; no definite D call. The V end was cut by 7 bases, the J end by 1 base, with 8 bases between. The CDR3 is 11 amino acids. Germline V gene data show CDR1 as DFQATT and CDR2 as SNEGSKA (reference sequence). CDR3 DNA sequence: TGCAGTGAGCTGTTTTCCTACGAGCAGTACTTC. It specifies CSELFSYEQYF.

On this clone: Germline is not matched at one junction end, which may reflect a read error. The gene calls are TRBV19 and TRBJ1-2, with 7 bases matching TRBD1. Germline V gene sequence: CDR1 LNHDA, CDR2 SQIVND (reference sequence). The CDR3 extends over 14 amino acids. The CDR3 DNA reads TGTGCCAGTAGCATAGGGACAGCTAACTATGGCTACACCTTC. Its translation: CASSIGTANYGYTF. The full variable domain, rest sourced from reference TRBV19 and TRBJ1-2, is DGGITQSPKYLFRKEGQNVTLSCEQNLNHDAMYWYRQDPGQGLRLIYYSQIVNDFQKGDIAEGYSVSREKKESFPLTVTSAQKNPTAFYLCASSIGTANYGYTFGSGTRLTVV.

This clone was recorded a few times. This chain connects TRBV4-1 to TRBJ1-5; 8 positions agree with TRBD1. The V gene's germline CDR1 is MGHRA and CDR2 YSYEKL. The CDR3 sequence is 16 residues long. After removal of 4 bases from V and 2 bases from J, the junction contained 7 bases not matched to a gene. The CDR3 DNA reads as TGCGCCAGCAGCCCTCGGACAGGGTCGGGCAATCAGCCCCAGCATTTT. Protein product: CASSPRTGSGNQPQHF.

The CDR3 reads CASSQGTVMNTEAFF. The CDR3 bases are TGTGCCAGCAGCCAAGGGACAGTGATGAACACTGAAGCTTTCTTT. This rearrangement joins TRBV4-2 to TRBJ1-1, with D possibly matching TRBD1 (6 bases). The germline gives CDR1 LGHNA, CDR2 YNFKEQ. The CDR3 runs 15 residues. Trimming pared 1 base from V and 0 bases from J, leaving 9 bases between.

The table lists this clone with a count of one. The chain combines TRBV6-1 with TRBJ2-1; D not resolved. V was shortened by 2 bases and J by 7 bases, with 3 bases between the two germline ends. The CDR3 extends over 11 amino acids. Germline V gives CDR1 MNHNS, CDR2 SASEGT. The CDR3 loop is CASSEINEQFF. CDR3 coding DNA: TGTGCCAGCAGTGAAATAAATGAGCAGTTCTTC.

The chain carries TRBV19 and TRBJ1-1; the match to TRBD1 covers 9 bases. The germline V gene encodes CDR1 LNHDA and CDR2 SQIVND (reference sequence). CDR3 length: 14 amino acids. V lost 7 bases and J lost 4; bases outside the gene matches: 7. This CDR3 is CASITGQGITEAFF. The CDR3 DNA is TGTGCCAGTATCACCGGACAGGGGATCACTGAAGCTTTCTTT.

J is TRBJ1-2 and V is TRBV29-1; 9 bases align to TRBD1. CDR3 length: 16 amino acids. Per the germline V gene, CDR1 is SQVTM and CDR2 is ANQGSEA. The ends lost 4 bases at V and 3 bases at J; junction bases unmatched: 12. CDR3 sequence reads: CSVVPWRGQGHYGYTF. The CDR3 nucleotides read TGCAGCGTTGTCCCCTGGCGGGGACAGGGACACTATGGCTACACCTTC.

This sequence joins TRBV7-9 and TRBJ2-5; TRBD2 matches at 7 bases. This CDR3 is 14 amino acids long. CDR1 and CDR2 from the germline V gene are SEHNR and FQNEAQ (reference sequence). V gave up 3 bases and J gave up 5 bases; unmatched junction bases: 6. In DNA, the CDR3 is TGTGCCAGCAGCTTCGGGGGGACGGGGGAGACCCAGTACTTC. Protein: CASSFGGTGETQYF.

This chain connects TRBV12-3 or TRBV12-4 to TRBJ1-2; D gene uncertain. The CDR3 length is 13 residues. Trimming cost V 2 bases and J 1 base, with 5 bases left between them. CDR3 coding DNA: TGTGCCAGCAGTTTAAGACTTAACTATGGCTACACCTTC. Translation: CASSLRLNYGYTF.

The CDR3 protein is CASSQIRVGTGGNSPLHF. For the CDR3, the DNA is TGTGCCAGCAGCCAAATCCGAGTTGGGACAGGGGGCAATTCACCCCTCCACTTT. This rearrangement joins TRBV28 to TRBJ1-6; 12 positions match TRBD1. The germline V gene has CDR1 MDHEN and CDR2 SYDVKM. This CDR3 region has 18 residues. Germline trimming cut 6 bases from V and 7 bases from J; bases unmatched to any gene: 13.

This chain uses TRBV5-4 with TRBJ2-5; TRBD2 agrees at 13 bases. CDR1 SGHNT and CDR2 YYREEE come from the germline V gene (reference sequence). V shed 2 bases, J shed 7 bases, and the junction held 5 bases outside the gene matches. This CDR3 has 15 amino acids. The CDR3 DNA reads TGTGCCAGCAGCTTAACTAGCGGGGGGGCAGGGACCCAGTACTTC. It specifies CASSLTSGGAGTQYF. The full variable domain, completed using reference TRBV5-4 and TRBJ2-5, is ETGVTQSPTHLIKTRGQQVTLRCSSQSGHNTVSWYQQALGQGPQFIFQYYREEENGRGNFPPRFSGLQFPNYSSELNVNALELDDSALYLCASSLTSGGAGTQYFGPGTRLLVL.

This clone has more than one count but fewer than ten. The V and J genes are TRBV5-6 and TRBJ2-1; TRBD1 matches 7 bases. The CDR3 has 16 residues. The V gene's germline CDR1 is SGHDT and CDR2 YYEEEE. V shed 5 bases, J shed 0 bases, and the junction held 8 bases outside the gene matches. CDR3 coding DNA: TGTGCCAGCAGGAGTTTTCGACAGGGCTCCTACAATGAGCAGTTCTTC. Amino acid sequence: CASRSFRQGSYNEQFF.

The CDR3 DNA sequence: TGCGCCAGCAGGAGACAGGGGGCCCAAGAGACCCAGTACTTC. Translated: CASRRQGAQETQYF. The J gene is TRBJ2-5, the V gene TRBV5-1; TRBD1 aligns across 10 bases. This CDR3 has 14 residues. CDR1 and CDR2 from the germline V gene are SGHRS and YFSETQ. V was pared by 5 bases and J by 1 base, with 2 bases of the junction left unmatched.

The chain couples TRBV7-9 to TRBJ2-5; D possibly corresponds to TRBD2 (5 bases). The CDR3 sequence is 14 residues long. The V and J ends lost 5 bases and 0 bases respectively, with 10 bases between them. The germline gives CDR1 SEHNR, CDR2 FQNEAQ (reference sequence). CDR3 sequence: CASSPIGNQETQYF. The CDR3 region has the DNA TGTGCCAGCAGCCCCATCGGGAACCAAGAGACCCAGTACTTC.

The genes are TRBV3-1 (or the pseudogene TRBV3-2) and TRBJ1-1, with 7 bases aligning to TRBD1. The germline gives CDR1 LGHDT, CDR2 YNNKEL (reference sequence). With 0 bases clipped from V and 5 bases from J, the junction kept 3 bases outside the gene matches. This CDR3 comprises 14 residues. The CDR3 here is CASSQEPRGTEAFF. The DNA of the CDR3 is TGTGCCAGCAGCCAAGAACCCAGGGGGACTGAAGCTTTCTTT.

This clone was picked up one time. The J gene is TRBJ1-2, the V gene TRBV4-2; the D is unclear. This CDR3 has 16 amino acids. The V end lost 2 bases, the J end lost 3 bases, and 16 bases lay between the germline ends. Looked up from germline, CDR1 is LGHNA and CDR2 is YNFKEQ. CDR3 residues: CASSQPVGGSDYGYTF. DNA for the CDR3: TGTGCCAGCAGCCAACCGGTGGGAGGGTCGGACTATGGCTACACCTTC.

The rearrangement uses TRBV19 and TRBJ1-1, with TRBD1 matching over 8 bases. Germline V gene lookup returns CDR1 LNHDA and CDR2 SQIVND (reference sequence). This CDR3 has 15 amino acids. Losses at the gene ends were 6 bases for V and 0 bases for J; bases not matched to a gene: 6. The CDR3 protein is CASRGQGTVNTEAFF. As DNA, the CDR3 is TGTGCCAGTAGAGGACAGGGAACAGTGAACACTGAAGCTTTCTTT.

This clone was seen a few times. The CDR3 nucleotides read TGTGCCAGTACGGGTCCGGTTGAAGCTTTCTTT. Translated, it gives CASTGPVEAFF. The V and J genes are TRBV19 and TRBJ1-1, with D hard to call. V lost 7 bases to trimming and J lost 7 bases, with 10 bases between them. Looked up from germline, CDR1 is LNHDA and CDR2 is SQIVND (reference sequence). The CDR3 runs 11 residues.

The chain links TRBV4-1 to TRBJ1-4, with 8 bases aligning to TRBD1. Germline loops: CDR1 MGHRA, CDR2 YSYEKL. The ends lost 2 bases at V and 8 bases at J; junction bases unmatched: 10. The CDR3 consists of 16 residues. CDR3 region: CASSQRPGQGDEKLFF. The CDR3 coding sequence is TGCGCCAGCAGCCAACGCCCCGGACAGGGAGACGAAAAACTGTTTTTT.

V usage is TRBV6-6 and J usage is TRBJ1-2; the match to TRBD1 covers 7 bases. This CDR3 is 17 amino acids long. Germline CDR1 and CDR2: MNHNY and SVGAGI (reference sequence). V lost 5 bases and J lost 3; bases outside the gene matches: 15. For the CDR3, the DNA is TGTGCCAGCAGTCCTCGGGACAGTTACGGAAAGGACTATGGCTACACCTTC. This codes for CASSPRDSYGKDYGYTF.

This chain uses TRBV29-1 with TRBJ1-2, with a possible D match to TRBD1 (5 bases). The CDR3 covers 13 residues. V shed 2 bases and J shed 4 bases, with 11 bases lying between them. CDR1 SQVTM and CDR2 ANQGSEA come from the germline V gene. The CDR3 protein is CSVEPGVGYGYTF. DNA of the CDR3: TGCAGCGTTGAACCGGGGGTGGGCTATGGCTACACCTTC.

This chain links TRBV5-1 with TRBJ1-1, with D possibly matching TRBD1 (6 bases). V lost 0 bases to trimming and J lost 3 bases, with 9 bases between them. The germline CDR1 and CDR2 sequences are SGHRS and YFSETQ. This CDR3 has 14 amino acids. The CDR3 spells CASSLVAGDTEAFF. The CDR3 DNA reads as TGCGCCAGCAGCTTGGTGGCAGGGGACACTGAAGCTTTCTTT.

This clone was picked up a small number of times. This chain joins TRBV19 and TRBJ1-1, with 7 positions matching TRBD1. The CDR3 is 14 amino acids. Germline CDR1 is LNHDA and CDR2 is SQIVND (reference sequence). V was pared by 7 bases and J by 3 bases, with 8 bases of the junction left unmatched. The CDR3 bases are TGTGCCAGTAACGGGAACAGGGGATACACTGAAGCTTTCTTT. This gives the protein CASNGNRGYTEAFF.

The V and J genes are TRBV7-9 and TRBJ1-5; D gene unclear. CDR1 and CDR2 (germline): SEHNR, FQNEAQ (reference sequence). V lost 5 bases and J lost 6, with 11 bases in between. The CDR3 has 13 amino acids. CDR3 protein: CASSLTTGQPQHF. The CDR3 DNA reads as TGTGCCAGCAGCCTCACGACTGGTCAGCCCCAGCATTTT.

The rearrangement uses TRBV11-3 and TRBJ2-2, with 9 bases fitting TRBD2. The V gene end was trimmed by 3 bases and the J gene end by 1 base; junction bases not matched to a gene: 6. The V gene's germline CDR1 is SGHNT and CDR2 YENEEA. The CDR3 runs to 17 residues. The CDR3 DNA reads TGTGCCAGCAGCTTGAATAGCGGGGGCCTGAACACCGGGGAGCTGTTTTTT. It is translated as CASSLNSGGLNTGELFF.

The genes are TRBV10-2 and TRBJ1-2; 11 bases are shared with TRBD1. Germline-derived CDR1 and CDR2 are WSHSY and SAAADI. The trim removed 7 bases at V and 2 bases at J, leaving 6 bases unmatched. This CDR3 is built from 15 residues. The CDR3 region is CASNPGQGANYGYTF. CDR3 DNA: TGCGCCAGCAATCCTGGACAGGGGGCCAACTATGGCTACACCTTC.

This chain connects TRBV19 to TRBJ1-3, with a weak D call TRBD1 (6 bases). Germline lookup yields CDR1 LNHDA and CDR2 SQIVND (reference sequence). This CDR3 region has 13 residues. V lost 11 bases, J lost 0 bases, and 11 bases lay in between. CDR3: CAGGQGSGNTIYF. As DNA, the CDR3 is TGTGCCGGGGGACAAGGCTCTGGAAACACCATATATTTT. Full variable domain (missing parts from reference TRBV19 and TRBJ1-3): DGGITQSPKYLFRKEGQNVTLSCEQNLNHDAMYWYRQDPGQGLRLIYYSQIVNDFQKGDIAEGYSVSREKKESFPLTVTSAQKNPTAFYLCAGGQGSGNTIYFGEGSWLTVV.

This clone showed up just once. The rearrangement uses TRBV28 and TRBJ2-7; TRBD2 aligns across 7 bases. The CDR3 is 18 residues long. Germline-derived CDR1 and CDR2 are MDHEN and SYDVKM. V lost 2 bases to trimming and J lost 2 bases; unmatched junction nucleotides: 15. The CDR3 DNA reads as TGTGCCAGCAGTTTAGTGGTCGGCTCCGAGCGGGGAACCTACGAGCAGTACTTC. It is translated as CASSLVVGSERGTYEQYF.

This sequence joins TRBV18 and TRBJ2-7; D call uncertain. Germline CDR1 KGHSH, CDR2 LQKENI. The CDR3 loop spans 14 amino acids. Trimming removed 2 bases at V and 2 bases at J, with 10 bases between. The CDR3 loop is CASSPGHLAYEQYF. The CDR3 DNA reads TGTGCCAGCTCACCAGGGCACCTCGCCTACGAGCAGTACTTC. The full variable domain, its missing parts supplied by reference TRBV18 and TRBJ2-7, is NAGVMQNPRHLVRRRGQEARLRCSPMKGHSHVYWYRQLPEEGLKFMVYLQKENIIDESGMPKERFSAEFPKEGPSILRIQQVVRGDSAAYFCASSPGHLAYEQYFGPGTRLTVT.

The rearrangement uses TRBV21-1 and TRBJ1-4; the listed D gene, TRBD1, was not tested against the DNA. TRBV21-1 is marked as a pseudogene. The length of the CDR3 is 16 residues. The CDR3 DNA reads as TGTGCCAGCAGCCATATTGACAGGGCAACTAATGAAAAACTGTTTTTT. Translating it yields CASSHIDRATNEKLFF.

The chain uses TRBV10-2 and TRBJ1-5; D is unclear. Germline CDR1 WSHSY, CDR2 SAAADI. The V end lost 7 bases, the J end lost 3 bases, and 16 bases lay between the germline ends. There are 15 residues in the CDR3. Here the CDR3 reads CASTNGLMSNQPQHF. The CDR3, as DNA: TGCGCCAGCACTAACGGACTGATGTCCAATCAGCCCCAGCATTTT.

The chain carries TRBV20-1 and TRBJ2-2; possibly TRBD1 for D (7 bases). The V and J ends lost 3 bases and 6 bases respectively, with 11 bases between them. CDR3 length: 13 residues. CDR1 DFQATT and CDR2 SNEGSKA come from the germline V gene (reference sequence). Here the CDR3 reads CSASGRGAGELFF. The CDR3 coding sequence is TGCAGTGCTAGTGGCAGGGGGGCCGGGGAGCTGTTTTTT.